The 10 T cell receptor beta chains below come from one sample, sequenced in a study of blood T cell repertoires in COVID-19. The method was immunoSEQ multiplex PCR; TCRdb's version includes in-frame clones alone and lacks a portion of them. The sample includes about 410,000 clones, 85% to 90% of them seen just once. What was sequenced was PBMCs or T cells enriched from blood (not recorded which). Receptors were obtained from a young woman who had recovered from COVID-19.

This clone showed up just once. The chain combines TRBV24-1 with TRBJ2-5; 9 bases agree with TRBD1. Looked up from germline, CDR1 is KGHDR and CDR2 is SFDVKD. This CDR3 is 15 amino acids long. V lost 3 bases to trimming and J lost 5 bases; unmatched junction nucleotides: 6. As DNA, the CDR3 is TGTGCCACCAGTGATGCGACAGGGGGTGAGGAGACCCAGTACTTC. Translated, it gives CATSDATGGEETQYF.

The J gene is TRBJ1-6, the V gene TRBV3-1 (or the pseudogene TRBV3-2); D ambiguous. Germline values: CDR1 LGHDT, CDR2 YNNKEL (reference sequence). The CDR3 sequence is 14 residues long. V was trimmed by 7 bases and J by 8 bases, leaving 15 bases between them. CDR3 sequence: CASIPSSGDSPLHF. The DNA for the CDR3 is TGTGCCAGCATCCCCTCATCAGGTGATTCACCCCTCCACTTT.

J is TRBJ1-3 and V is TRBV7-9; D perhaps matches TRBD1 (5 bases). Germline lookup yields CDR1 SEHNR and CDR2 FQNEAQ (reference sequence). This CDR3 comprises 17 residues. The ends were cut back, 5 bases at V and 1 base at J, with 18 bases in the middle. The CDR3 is CASSLVLRDRSGNTIYF. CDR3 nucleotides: TGTGCCAGCAGCCTAGTACTTCGAGACAGATCTGGAAACACCATATATTTT. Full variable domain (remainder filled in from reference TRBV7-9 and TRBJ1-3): DTGVSQNPRHKITKRGQNVTFRCDPISEHNRLYWYRQTLGQGPEFLTYFQNEAQLEKSRLLSDRFSAERPKGSFSTLEIQRTEQGDSAMYLCASSLVLRDRSGNTIYFGEGSWLTVV.

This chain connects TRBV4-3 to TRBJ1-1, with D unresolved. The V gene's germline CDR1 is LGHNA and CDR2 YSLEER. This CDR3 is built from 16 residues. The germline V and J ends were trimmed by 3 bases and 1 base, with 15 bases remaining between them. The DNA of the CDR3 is TGCGCCAGCAGCCATGAGGTAGACCTCTCGAACACTGAAGCTTTCTTT. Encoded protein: CASSHEVDLSNTEAFF.

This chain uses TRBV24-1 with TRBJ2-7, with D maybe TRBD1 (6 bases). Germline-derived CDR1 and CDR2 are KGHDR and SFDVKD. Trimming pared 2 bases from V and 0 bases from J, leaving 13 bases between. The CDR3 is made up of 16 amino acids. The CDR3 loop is CATSDYRDPSSYEQYF. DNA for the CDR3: TGTGCCACCAGTGATTACAGGGACCCGAGCTCCTACGAGCAGTACTTC.

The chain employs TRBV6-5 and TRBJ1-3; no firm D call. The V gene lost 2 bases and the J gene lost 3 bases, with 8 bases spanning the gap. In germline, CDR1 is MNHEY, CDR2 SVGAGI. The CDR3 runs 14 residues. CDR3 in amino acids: CASSYGQFGNTIYF. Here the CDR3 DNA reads TGTGCCAGCAGTTACGGGCAATTTGGAAACACCATATATTTT.

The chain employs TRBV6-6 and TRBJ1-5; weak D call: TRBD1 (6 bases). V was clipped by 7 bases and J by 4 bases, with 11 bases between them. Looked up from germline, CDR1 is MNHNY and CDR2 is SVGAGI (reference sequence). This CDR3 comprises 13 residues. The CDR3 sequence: CASTGQGNQPQHF. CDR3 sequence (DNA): TGTGCCAGCACAGGGCAGGGGAATCAGCCCCAGCATTTT.

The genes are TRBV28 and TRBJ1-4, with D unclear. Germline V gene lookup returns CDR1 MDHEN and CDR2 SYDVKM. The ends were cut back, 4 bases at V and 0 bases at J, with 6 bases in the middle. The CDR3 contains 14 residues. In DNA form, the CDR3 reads TGTGCCAGCAGTTACGCAGCAACTAATGAAAAACTGTTTTTT. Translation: CASSYAATNEKLFF. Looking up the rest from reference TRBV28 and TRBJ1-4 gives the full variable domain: DVKVTQSSRYLVKRTGEKVFLECVQDMDHENMFWYRQDPGLGLRLIYFSYDVKMKEKGDIPEGYSVSREKKERFSLILESASTNQTSMYLCASSYAATNEKLFFGSGTQLSVL.

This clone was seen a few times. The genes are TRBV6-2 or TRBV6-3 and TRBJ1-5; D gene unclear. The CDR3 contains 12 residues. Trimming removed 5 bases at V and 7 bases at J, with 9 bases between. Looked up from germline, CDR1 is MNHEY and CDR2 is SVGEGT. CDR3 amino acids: CASSNPRQPQHF. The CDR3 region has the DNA TGTGCCAGCAGTAACCCTAGGCAGCCCCAGCATTTT.

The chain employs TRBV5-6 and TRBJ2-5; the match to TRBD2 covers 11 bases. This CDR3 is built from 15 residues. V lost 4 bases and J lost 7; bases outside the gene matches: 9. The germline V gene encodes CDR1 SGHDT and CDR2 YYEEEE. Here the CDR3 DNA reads TGTGCCAGCAGCCAGCGGACTAGCGGGCATGCGACCCAGTACTTC. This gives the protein CASSQRTSGHATQYF.